These 26 T cell receptor beta chains were all obtained from the same sample, sequenced in a study of response to subunit inactivated influenza vaccine. TCRdb processed the RT-PCR reads anew with MiXCR; each CDR3 protein has one entry. Found here are more than 400,000 distinct CDR3 sequences, approximately 7.2% of them singletons; the top ten hold roughly 13%. The source was PBMCs from blood, collected less than 30 months after vaccination. Source of these receptors: a man between 50 and 69 years old who received an inactivated influenza vaccine.

The sample holds a few counts of this clonotype. V is TRBV6-5 and J is TRBJ1-2; 9 bases line up with TRBD1. Germline V gene sequence: CDR1 MNHEY, CDR2 SVGAGI. This CDR3 is 16 amino acids long. The V segment lost 2 bases and the J segment 8 bases; nucleotides outside the gene matches: 12. Written as DNA, the CDR3 is TGTGCCAGCAGTTACGGCGGGGGACAGGGATTAGGCGGCTACACCTTC. It yields the protein CASSYGGGQGLGGYTF.

This clonotype has a count of ten or more. The chain couples TRBV3-1 to TRBJ2-4; D might be TRBD1 (6 bases). Germline-derived CDR1 and CDR2 are LGHDT and YNNKEL (reference sequence). V was shortened by 4 bases and J by 6 bases, with 10 bases between the two germline ends. The CDR3 runs to 13 residues. CDR3 coding DNA: TGTGCCAGCAGCCCCGGGACACCAAACATTCAGTACTTC. Protein product: CASSPGTPNIQYF.

V and J are TRBV6-5 and TRBJ1-2, with 9 bases identical to TRBD1. CDR3 length equals 13 residues. The junction had 4 bases not matched to a gene; V was cut back by 4 bases and J by 7 bases. The germline V gene has CDR1 MNHEY and CDR2 SVGAGI. CDR3 DNA: TGTGCCAGCAGTTGGGGACAGGGTCGTGGCTACACCTTC. It codes for CASSWGQGRGYTF.

The table lists this clonotype with many counts. This rearrangement joins TRBV12-3 or TRBV12-4 to TRBJ1-5; the match to TRBD1 covers 7 bases. CDR3 length: 14 residues. The junction had 5 bases not matched to a gene; V was cut back by 5 bases and J by 4 bases. The CDR3 is CASSPGQENQPQHF. Here the CDR3 DNA reads TGTGCCAGCAGTCCCGGACAGGAGAATCAGCCCCAGCATTTT.

This clonotype was detected a few times. The chain recombines TRBV5-1 with TRBJ2-1; D is uncertain. Trimming pared 0 bases from V and 4 bases from J, leaving 8 bases between. The CDR3 contains 14 residues. The V gene's germline CDR1 is SGHRS and CDR2 YFSETQ. Here the CDR3 DNA reads TGCGCCAGCAGCTTGGGAGAACCGTACAATGAGCAGTTCTTC. It specifies CASSLGEPYNEQFF.

The rearrangement joins TRBV6-6 to TRBJ2-3; 7 bases fit TRBD2. Per germline, CDR1 MNHNY and CDR2 SVGAGI (reference sequence). The CDR3 is 13 amino acids. With V trimmed by 6 bases and J by 9 bases, 9 bases remained unmatched. Written as DNA, the CDR3 is TGTGCCAGCAGAGAACTGAGACTAGCCACGCAGTATTTT. Protein sequence: CASRELRLATQYF.

V is TRBV29-1 and J is TRBJ2-1; D possibly corresponds to TRBD2 (5 bases). CDR3 length equals 14 residues. CDR1 and CDR2 from the germline V gene are SQVTM and ANQGSEA. Trimming took off 6 bases at V and 4 bases at J, with 16 bases between the two ends. Written as DNA, the CDR3 is TGCAGCGTGCCGCCCCTAGCAACATACAATGAGCAGTTCTTC. Translating gives CSVPPLATYNEQFF.

In this sample, this clonotype turned up many times. V usage is TRBV20-1 and J usage is TRBJ1-2; D is unresolved. Germline V gene data show CDR1 as DFQATT and CDR2 as SNEGSKA (reference sequence). CDR3 length: 13 residues. Trimming took 6 bases from V and 0 from J, leaving 11 bases between them. DNA of the CDR3: TGCAGTGCCACTACGGCAGCTAACTATGGCTACACCTTC. Translating gives CSATTAANYGYTF.

This clonotype was observed at least ten times. V and J are TRBV7-2 and TRBJ2-7, with 10 nucleotides matching TRBD2. Per germline, CDR1 SGHTA and CDR2 FQGNSA. The CDR3 length is 15 residues. V lost 4 bases, J lost 9 bases, and 12 bases stayed unmatched. In nucleotides, the CDR3 is TGTGCCAGCAGCTCCTTGACTAGCGGGTTAACGGGGCAGTACTTC. It codes for CASSSLTSGLTGQYF. The full variable domain, in which reference TRBV7-2 and TRBJ2-7 provide the parts outside the CDR3, is GAGVSQSPSNKVTEKGKDVELRCDPISGHTALYWYRQSLGQGLEFLIYFQGNSAPDKSGLPSDRFSAERTGGSVSTLTIQRTQQEDSAVYLCASSSLTSGLTGQYFGPGTRLTVT.

At least ten counts were recorded for this clonotype. V and J are TRBV6-5 and TRBJ1-6; D ambiguous. The length of the CDR3 is 14 residues. Germline V gives CDR1 MNHEY, CDR2 SVGAGI. The V end was cut by 2 bases, the J end by 6 bases, with 8 bases between. The CDR3 region is CASSYHQLNSPLHF. CDR3 DNA sequence: TGTGCCAGCAGTTACCACCAGCTTAATTCACCCCTCCACTTT.

This chain's CDR3 is CASSLGFEQFF. CDR3 nucleotide sequence: TGTGCCAGCAGCTTAGGGTTTGAGCAGTTCTTC. This rearrangement joins TRBV7-6 to TRBJ2-1; no definite D call. Germline CDR1 is SGHVS and CDR2 is FNYEAQ. V was trimmed by 1 base and J by 9 bases, leaving 4 bases between them. The CDR3 has 11 amino acids.

This clonotype was seen a handful of times. V and J are TRBV29-1 and TRBJ2-4; perhaps TRBD1 as D (7 bases). In germline, CDR1 is SQVTM, CDR2 ANQGSEA. V dropped 6 bases and J dropped 5 bases, with 11 bases sitting between them. This CDR3 spans 12 amino acids. The CDR3 sequence is CSVRDRENIQYF. DNA for the CDR3: TGCAGCGTGCGGGACAGAGAAAACATTCAGTACTTC.

The chain has TRBV6-5 and TRBJ1-2, with 12 bases that match TRBD1. CDR3 size: 16 residues. The junction had 7 bases not matched to a gene; V was cut back by 0 bases and J by 8 bases. The V gene's germline CDR1 is MNHEY and CDR2 SVGAGI. The CDR3 loop reads CASSYSTGTGGGGYTF. As DNA, the CDR3 is TGTGCCAGCAGTTACTCGACCGGGACAGGGGGCGGAGGCTACACCTTC.

The V gene is TRBV20-1, the J gene TRBJ2-7, with 7 positions matching TRBD2. V trimming: 3 bases; J trimming: 2 bases; junction bases outside the gene matches: 7. Germline V gene sequence: CDR1 DFQATT, CDR2 SNEGSKA (reference sequence). This CDR3 region has 14 residues. The DNA for the CDR3 is TGCAGTGCTAGCTCGCCAGGGAGGGCCTACGAGCAGTACTTC. This encodes CSASSPGRAYEQYF.

In its sample, this clonotype was seen many times. The rearrangement joins TRBV5-1 to TRBJ2-3; no clear D. CDR3 length equals 17 residues. Looked up from germline, CDR1 is SGHRS and CDR2 is YFSETQ. V was shortened by 0 bases and J by 4 bases, with 18 bases between the two germline ends. The CDR3 bases are TGCGCCAGCAGCTTGGAGGGCGGTAGACGGATCGCAGATACGCAGTATTTT. Protein: CASSLEGGRRIADTQYF.

J is TRBJ1-1 and V is TRBV6-2 or TRBV6-3; no reliable D call. The V and J ends lost 3 bases and 7 bases respectively, with 12 bases between them. This CDR3 contains 13 residues. Germline V gives CDR1 MNHEY, CDR2 SVGEGT. The CDR3 DNA reads TGTGCCAGCAGTTATCTAGAGCGACGTGAAGCTTTCTTT. This codes for CASSYLERREAFF.

This clonotype occurred a few times. The rearrangement uses TRBV19 and TRBJ1-1, with D uncertain. The CDR3 totals 14 residues. Germline values: CDR1 LNHDA, CDR2 SQIVND (reference sequence). Deletions cut 1 base from V and 0 bases from J, with 6 bases between. The CDR3 spells CASSIGWMNTEAFF. CDR3 in DNA: TGTGCCAGTAGTATAGGATGGATGAACACTGAAGCTTTCTTT.

The rearrangement links TRBV7-9 to TRBJ1-3; D uncertain. The CDR3 totals 14 residues. Trimming cost V 1 base and J 1 base, with 5 bases left between them. Germline CDR1 is SEHNR and CDR2 is FQNEAQ (reference sequence). The CDR3 reads CASSLVESGNTIYF. The CDR3 DNA is TGTGCCAGCAGCTTAGTAGAGTCTGGAAACACCATATATTTT.

The chain has TRBV11-2 and TRBJ2-2; TRBD1 is a possible D gene (7 bases). CDR1 is SGHAT and CDR2 is FQNNGV in the germline V gene. The germline V and J ends were trimmed by 6 bases and 5 bases, with 16 bases remaining between them. The CDR3 covers 15 residues. The CDR3 region is CASSNGGTATGELFF. The CDR3, as DNA: TGTGCCAGCAGTAACGGCGGGACAGCTACCGGGGAGCTGTTTTTT.

This clonotype was detected many times. The V call is TRBV29-1, the J call TRBJ2-1, with 13 bases matching TRBD2. The CDR3 length is 15 residues. CDR1 and CDR2 (germline): SQVTM, ANQGSEA. J gave up 1 base and V 3 bases, and 0 bases lay outside the gene matches. For the CDR3, the DNA is TGCAGCGTTGAGACTAGCGGGAGGTCCTACAATGAGCAGTTCTTC. Translated, it gives CSVETSGRSYNEQFF.

This clonotype was seen more than once but under ten times. The chain carries TRBV20-1 and TRBJ2-3; 7 nucleotides agree with TRBD2. Germline loops: CDR1 DFQATT, CDR2 SNEGSKA (reference sequence). CDR3 size: 16 residues. The V segment lost 0 bases and the J segment 0 bases; nucleotides outside the gene matches: 6. The CDR3 coding sequence is TGCAGTGCTAGAGATCTGGGGGGGACTAGCACAGATACGCAGTATTTT. It encodes CSARDLGGTSTDTQYF.

Concerning this clonotype itself: It may be a read error: a sequence one base away is much more abundant. It is likely a read error, because the conserved phenylalanine at the end of the CDR3 is missing. The genes are TRBV12-3 or TRBV12-4 and TRBJ2-7; 9 bases align to TRBD2. Losses at the gene ends were 3 bases for V and 5 bases for J; bases not matched to a gene: 2. The CDR3 has 13 residues. The CDR3 DNA sequence: TGTGCCAGCAGTTTTGCGGGAGGGCACGAGCAGTACCTC. It is translated as CASSFAGGHEQYL.

The chain is built from TRBV6-5 and TRBJ2-1; D call uncertain. Germline CDR1 MNHEY, CDR2 SVGAGI. This CDR3 spans 12 amino acids. Trimming left V 4 bases short and J 9 bases short, with 10 bases between. The CDR3 DNA follows: TGTGCCAGCAGTTCCCCCCGAAGTGAGCAGTTCTTC. Its translation: CASSSPRSEQFF.

This clonotype was seen a few times. The rearrangement links TRBV27 to TRBJ2-1; 11 bases map to TRBD2. This CDR3 region has 15 residues. From germline, CDR1 is MNHEY and CDR2 SMNVEV (reference sequence). J gave up 7 bases and V 2 bases, and 4 bases lay outside the gene matches. The CDR3 coding sequence is TGTGCCAGCAGTTTAGTAGCGGGGGGGTGGAATGAGCAGTTCTTC. It yields the protein CASSLVAGGWNEQFF.

This clonotype was seen only a few times. The V gene is TRBV6-5, the J gene TRBJ2-2; D unresolved. The CDR3 has 15 amino acids. The ends were cut back, 8 bases at V and 0 bases at J, with 13 bases in the middle. Germline V gene sequence: CDR1 MNHEY, CDR2 SVGAGI. CDR3 coding DNA: TGTGCCAGCGGGATAACTACCTCGAACACCGGGGAGCTGTTTTTT. Residues: CASGITTSNTGELFF.

J is TRBJ2-1 and V is TRBV6-1; D possibly matches TRBD1 or TRBD2 (7 bases each). Trimming left V 6 bases short and J 4 bases short, with 22 bases between. The germline CDR1 and CDR2 sequences are MNHNS and SASEGT. The CDR3 covers 17 residues. DNA of the CDR3: TGTGCCAGCAGAGAAAGGGGGCGCGGGGGTAGATACAATGAGCAGTTCTTC. Its protein product is CASRERGRGGRYNEQFF.